This T cell receptor (beta chain) was found in a study of cytomegalovirus exposure and HLA in healthy donors. Whole-study context: Among 398 genotyped donors, approximately 80% fell in the Caucasian-associated ancestry cluster. Overall study findings and caveats: Confirmation in vitro established that three CMV-associated chains were specific for CMV antigens. Investigators reported around 150 TCR beta chains as tied to cytomegalovirus. When analyzed later, a missense DCLRE1C variant was found to be linked to TCR beta V- and J-gene trimming.

Turning to this clone: Its antigen is not known.

Vbeta (60) and Jbeta (13) primers were used in the PCR. TCRdb's copy holds only in-frame clones and misses some; the assay was immunoSEQ multiplex PCR. The table includes roughly 100,000 clones, approximately 76% detected once. This CDR3 spans 14 amino acids. Germline loops: CDR1 MNHNS, CDR2 SASEGT. With 1 base clipped from V and 8 bases from J, the junction kept 7 bases outside the gene matches. This clonotype was sampled from a woman younger than 35 in good health and CMV-seropositive. The chain uses TRBV6-1 and TRBJ1-2, with 7 bases that match TRBD1. The sequenced material came from PBMCs. The CDR3: CASSEGQGVRGYTF. CDR3 bases: TGTGCCAGCAGTGAAGGACAGGGCGTTCGCGGCTACACCTTC.